These 4 T cell receptor beta chains came from one sample sequenced in a study of Ad26.COV2.S vaccination and SARS-CoV-2 variants. The repertoire was sequenced with immunoSEQ multiplex PCR; TCRdb's copy has only in-frame clones and lacks some. This sample has 200,000 to 300,000 clones, with about 83% found just once. Treatment indicated: 19 received Ad26.COV2.S at low or high dose, single or two shots; 5 received placebo; per-sample allocation not given. Following the first vaccine or placebo injection, samples were taken on day 63. The sequenced sample was peripheral blood, obtained in a trial of Ad26.COV2.S vaccine versus placebo. The source is a person between 18 and 60 years old who received the Ad26.COV2.S COVID-19 vaccine or a placebo.

This chain joins TRBV10-3 and TRBJ2-1, with D perhaps being TRBD1 or TRBD2 (5 bases each). The CDR3 loop spans 12 amino acids. Germline V CDR1 and CDR2: ENHRY, SYGVKD. V lost 10 bases and J lost 6, with 13 bases in between. Written as DNA, the CDR3 is TGTGCCACGGAGTCAGGGAGCAATGAGCAGTTCTTC. It translates to CATESGSNEQFF.

This chain connects TRBV6-5 to TRBJ1-4; a weak D match, TRBD1 (6 bases). The CDR3 covers 14 residues. V lost 2 bases and J 10 bases, leaving 14 bases between the germline ends. Germline V lookup: CDR1 MNHEY, CDR2 SVGAGI. The DNA of the CDR3 is TGTGCCAGCAGTTACCAGGGGATCGGTGGAAAACTGTTTTTT. Protein sequence: CASSYQGIGGKLFF.

The chain employs TRBV11-3 and TRBJ2-1, with 9 nucleotides matching TRBD2. V lost 5 bases to trimming and J lost 1 base; unmatched junction nucleotides: 6. The CDR3 has 16 residues. Per the germline V gene, CDR1 is SGHNT and CDR2 is YENEEA. The CDR3 spells CASSAVTSGSYNEQFF. Written as DNA, the CDR3 is TGTGCCAGCAGCGCAGTCACTAGCGGGTCCTACAATGAGCAGTTCTTC. Looking up the rest from reference TRBV11-3 and TRBJ2-1 gives the full variable domain: EAGVVQSPRYKIIEKKQPVAFWCNPISGHNTLYWYLQNLGQGPELLIRYENEEAVDDSQLPKDRFSAERLKGVDSTLKIQPAELGDSAVYLCASSAVTSGSYNEQFFGPGTRLTVL.

This chain links TRBV7-9 with TRBJ2-4, with D unclear. CDR3 length: 13 amino acids. The V end was cut by 1 base, the J end by 6 bases, with 7 bases between. The germline V gene encodes CDR1 SEHNR and CDR2 FQNEAQ (reference sequence). The CDR3 nucleotides read TGTGCCAGCAGCTTAGGGGAATCAAACATTCAGTACTTC. This gives the protein CASSLGESNIQYF.